One sample yielded the 20 T cell receptor beta chains listed below, sequenced in a study of CD8+ T cells in alopecia areata. Once RNA had been extracted, it was reverse transcribed into cDNA to act as the sequencing template. Assay used: immunoSEQ multiplex PCR; TCRdb lists only in-frame clones, some missing. The table records roughly 200,000 clones, around two fifths of them present only once. Treatment described: oral pan-JAK inhibitor, 5-10 mg twice daily. The sample consisted of CD4+ T cells sorted from blood, taken between weeks 30 and 35, from a patient treated with tofacitinib. The receptors were sampled from a human donor with alopecia areata.

A few counts support this clone. This chain connects TRBV5-5 to TRBJ2-3; possible D gene TRBD1, 5 bases. Trimming stripped 3 bases from V and 1 base from J, with 12 bases between. This CDR3 comprises 15 residues. Germline CDR1 and CDR2: SGHKS and YYEKEE (reference sequence). CDR3 residues: CASSWTPRGTDTQYF. The CDR3 DNA follows: TGTGCCAGCAGCTGGACACCAAGAGGCACAGATACGCAGTATTTT.

This clone was counted once. This rearrangement joins TRBV4-1 to TRBJ2-1, with 8 bases aligning to TRBD2. Per germline, CDR1 MGHRA and CDR2 YSYEKL. This CDR3 is 16 amino acids long. V shed 3 bases, J shed 6 bases, and the junction held 10 bases outside the gene matches. The CDR3 bases are TGCGCCAGCAGCCAGAGGAGGACGGGGGGGCTCAATGAGCAGTTCTTC. It yields the protein CASSQRRTGGLNEQFF.

This clone showed up just a few times. One junction end disagrees with the germline gene, perhaps due to a read error. The V call is TRBV7-7, the J call TRBJ1-3; no definite D call. CDR3 length equals 13 residues. Germline CDR1 SSHAT, CDR2 FNYEAQ (reference sequence). CDR3 sequence: CASSLNSGNTIYF. DNA of the CDR3: TGTGCTAGCAGCCTAAACTCCGGAAACACCATATATTTT. The full variable domain, in which reference TRBV7-7 and TRBJ1-3 provide the parts outside the CDR3, is GAGVSQSPRYKVTKRGQDVTLRCDPISSHATLYWYQQALGQGPEFLTYFNYEAQPDKSGLPSDRFSAERPEGSISTLTIQRTEQRDSAMYRCASSLNSGNTIYFGEGSWLTVV.

This clone was observed a handful of times. The chain is built from TRBV6-5 and TRBJ2-3; 7 bases align to TRBD2. The germline gives CDR1 MNHEY, CDR2 SVGAGI. This CDR3 has 14 residues. The junction had 14 bases not matched to a gene; V was cut back by 7 bases and J by 10 bases. CDR3 nucleotide sequence: TGTGCCAGCACCACATCGAGCGGGATAGCGGCGCAGTATTTT. Translated, it gives CASTTSSGIAAQYF.

The genes are TRBV25-1 and TRBJ2-1; 11 nucleotides agree with TRBD1. V shed 3 bases, J shed 1 base, and the junction held 5 bases outside the gene matches. The CDR3 consists of 17 residues. In germline, CDR1 is MGHDK, CDR2 SYGVNS. CDR3 coding DNA: TGTGCCAGCAGTGATGGGACAGGGGGTCTTTCCTACAATGAGCAGTTCTTC. This gives the protein CASSDGTGGLSYNEQFF.

This clone has a handful of counts. This chain joins TRBV7-2 and TRBJ1-1; 7 bases line up with TRBD1. Trimming took 8 bases from V and 2 from J; bases not matched to a gene: 8. Germline lookup yields CDR1 SGHTA and CDR2 FQGNSA. The CDR3 runs 14 residues. CDR3 residues: CASQRGTDNTEAFF. The CDR3 DNA is TGTGCCAGCCAGAGGGGGACAGATAACACTGAAGCTTTCTTT.

The chain employs TRBV30 and TRBJ2-6; D might be TRBD1 or TRBD2, each matching 5 bases. V lost 8 bases and J 2 bases, leaving 16 bases between the germline ends. CDR1 GTSNPN and CDR2 SVGIG come from the germline V gene (reference sequence). The CDR3 consists of 15 residues. CDR3 nucleotide sequence: TGTGCCCTCGGAAGAGGGGTGGCTGGGGCCAACGTCCTGACTTTC. Translating gives CALGRGVAGANVLTF. The complete variable domain, with remaining parts taken from reference TRBV30 and TRBJ2-6, reads SQTIHQWPATLVQPVGSPLSLECTVEGTSNPNLYWYRQAAGRGLQLLFYSVGIGQISSEVPQNLSASRPQDRQFILSSKKLLLSDSGFYLCALGRGVAGANVLTFGAGSRLTVL.

This clone was observed a handful of times. Within the sample, other DNA sequences also encode this same CDR3. J is TRBJ2-5 and V is TRBV18; unclear D gene. Between the trimmed V and J ends, which lost 3 bases and 5 bases, there was a span of 7 bases. The germline V gene has CDR1 KGHSH and CDR2 LQKENI. The CDR3 covers 12 residues. As DNA, the CDR3 is TGTGCCAGCTCACCGCTGGGGGAGACCCAGTACTTC. Its protein is CASSPLGETQYF.

The rearrangement uses TRBV2 and TRBJ2-7; TRBD1 aligns across 11 bases. Germline lookup yields CDR1 SNHLY and CDR2 FYNNEI. The ends lost 6 bases at V and 5 bases at J; junction bases unmatched: 0. CDR3 length: 12 amino acids. The CDR3 DNA sequence: TGTGCCAGCAGGGGACAGGGGGACGAGCAGTACTTC. It is translated as CASRGQGDEQYF. The complete variable domain, with remaining parts taken from reference TRBV2 and TRBJ2-7, reads EPEVTQTPSHQVTQMGQEVILRCVPISNHLYFYWYRQILGQKVEFLVSFYNNEISEKSEIFDDQFSVERPDGSNFTLKIRSTKLEDSAMYFCASRGQGDEQYFGPGTRLTVT.

The chain carries TRBV27 and TRBJ2-4, with D unresolved. CDR1 and CDR2 from the germline V gene are MNHEY and SMNVEV (reference sequence). Deletions cut 4 bases from V and 0 bases from J, with 7 bases between. The CDR3 has 14 amino acids. In DNA form, the CDR3 reads TGTGCCAGCAGTTCTTTGCTAGCCAAAAACATTCAGTACTTC. Its translation is CASSSLLAKNIQYF.

On this clone: A much larger clone is a single base away; this may be a read error. Additional DNA sequences in this sample encode the identical CDR3. The rearrangement uses TRBV18 and TRBJ2-7, with no clear D. Deletions cut 3 bases from V and 0 bases from J, with 3 bases between. Germline lookup yields CDR1 KGHSH and CDR2 LQKENI. The CDR3 consists of 12 residues. This CDR3 is CASSPSSYEQYF. The CDR3 nucleotides read TGTGCCAGCTCACCTAGCTCCTACGAGCAGTACTTC. Supplemented by reference TRBV18 and TRBJ2-7, the full variable domain reads NAGVMQNPRHLVRRRGQEARLRCSPMKGHSHVYWYRQLPEEGLKFMVYLQKENIIDESGMPKERFSAEFPKEGPSILRIQQVVRGDSAAYFCASSPSSYEQYFGPGTRLTVT.

This clone has a handful of counts. V gene TRBV30 combines with J gene TRBJ2-3; 8 nucleotides agree with TRBD2. With V trimmed by 3 bases and J by 7 bases, 6 bases remained unmatched. The germline V gene encodes CDR1 GTSNPN and CDR2 SVGIG (reference sequence). The CDR3 consists of 13 residues. Written as DNA, the CDR3 is TGTGCCTGGAGAGAGGCTAGCGGGTATACGCAGTATTTT. Encoded protein: CAWREASGYTQYF.

The J gene is TRBJ2-1, the V gene TRBV20-1, with unresolved D. The V end was cut by 0 bases, the J end by 12 bases, with 9 bases between. The CDR3 runs to 11 residues. Germline V gives CDR1 DFQATT, CDR2 SNEGSKA (reference sequence). CDR3 amino acids: CSARDQVRQFF. The CDR3 DNA sequence: TGCAGTGCTAGAGATCAAGTGCGGCAGTTCTTC.

This clone has more than one count but fewer than ten. V gene TRBV7-9 combines with J gene TRBJ1-6, with TRBD1 matching over 7 bases. Germline assignment: CDR1 SEHNR and CDR2 FQNEAQ (reference sequence). The length of the CDR3 is 17 residues. V lost 1 base and J lost 0; bases outside the gene matches: 3. The CDR3 coding sequence is TGTGCCAGCAGCTTAGACAGGGGTAGCTCCTATAATTCACCCCTCCACTTT. Translating it yields CASSLDRGSSYNSPLHF.

This chain connects TRBV21-1 to TRBJ2-3; no DNA check was done on the table's D call, TRBD2. TRBV21-1 represents a pseudogene. The CDR3 totals 17 residues. CDR3: CASSLRETELSTDTQYF. The CDR3 nucleotides are TGTGCCAGCAGCCTGAGGGAGACCGAACTCTCCACAGATACGCAGTATTTT.

This rearrangement joins TRBV5-6 to TRBJ2-1; no clear D gene. V dropped 2 bases and J dropped 14 bases, with 11 bases sitting between them. Germline V gene data show CDR1 as SGHDT and CDR2 as YYEEEE. The CDR3 spans 11 residues. CDR3: CASSFLIGEFF. CDR3 DNA: TGTGCCAGCAGCTTTCTAATAGGAGAGTTCTTC.

The V and J genes are TRBV29-1 and TRBJ1-2; TRBD1 might be the D (5 bases). Germline-derived CDR1 and CDR2 are SQVTM and ANQGSEA. V was trimmed by 4 bases and J by 0 bases, leaving 9 bases between them. The CDR3 has 13 residues. As DNA, the CDR3 is TGCAGCGTTGGGGGCCAGGCTAACTATGGCTACACCTTC. This sequence encodes CSVGGQANYGYTF. The full variable domain, rest sourced from reference TRBV29-1 and TRBJ1-2, is SAVISQKPSRDICQRGTSLTIQCQVDSQVTMMFWYRQQPGQSLTLIATANQGSEATYESGFVIDKFPISRPNLTFSTLTVSNMSPEDSSIYLCSVGGQANYGYTFGSGTRLTVV.

In its sample, this clone was seen once. The chain carries TRBV5-1 and TRBJ2-1; no reliable D call. This CDR3 is built from 15 residues. Trimming took 0 bases from V and 0 from J, leaving 7 bases between them. Germline-derived CDR1 and CDR2 are SGHRS and YFSETQ. The CDR3 spells CASSLVGDSYNEQFF. CDR3 coding DNA: TGCGCCAGCAGCTTGGTTGGGGACTCCTACAATGAGCAGTTCTTC.

This clone was counted only a few times. The CDR3 sequence is CSVSGGGVDTQYF. CDR3 sequence (DNA): TGCAGCGTCAGTGGAGGGGGCGTAGATACGCAGTATTTT. The V call is TRBV29-1, the J call TRBJ2-3, with D tentatively TRBD1 (7 bases). Germline assignment: CDR1 SQVTM and CDR2 ANQGSEA. V lost 6 bases, J lost 5 bases, and 15 bases lay in between. CDR3 size: 13 residues.

The CDR3, as DNA: TGTGCCAGCAATAGCGGGAGCTCCTACAATGAGCAGTTCTTC. Translating gives CASNSGSSYNEQFF. The chain combines TRBV25-1 with TRBJ2-1, with 9 bases that match TRBD2. The CDR3 runs to 14 residues. Unmatched junction bases numbered 1, after V lost 7 bases and J lost 0 bases. Germline V lookup: CDR1 MGHDK, CDR2 SYGVNS. Full variable domain (outside the CDR3, taken from reference TRBV25-1 and TRBJ2-1): EADIYQTPRYLVIGTGKKITLECSQTMGHDKMYWYQQDPGMELHLIHYSYGVNSTEKGDLSSESTVSRIRTEHFPLTLESARPSHTSQYLCASNSGSSYNEQFFGPGTRLTVL.